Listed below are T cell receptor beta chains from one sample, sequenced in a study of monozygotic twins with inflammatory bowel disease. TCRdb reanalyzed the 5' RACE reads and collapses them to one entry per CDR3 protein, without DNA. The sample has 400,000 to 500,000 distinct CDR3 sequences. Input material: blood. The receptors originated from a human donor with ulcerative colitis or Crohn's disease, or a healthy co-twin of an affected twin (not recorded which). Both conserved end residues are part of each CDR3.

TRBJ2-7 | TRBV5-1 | CASSSTAAIYEQYF
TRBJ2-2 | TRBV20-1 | CSADGPTNTGELFF
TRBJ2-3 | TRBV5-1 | CTSSLAQLAGSTDTQYF
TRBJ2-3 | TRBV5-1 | CASRLTDTQYF
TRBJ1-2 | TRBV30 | CAWSVPPGGIGYTF
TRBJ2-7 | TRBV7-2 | CASSLEGDLSYEQYF
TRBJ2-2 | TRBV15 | CATRLRAGNTGELFF
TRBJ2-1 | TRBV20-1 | CSAPELRAGGNSYNEQFF
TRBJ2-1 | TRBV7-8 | CASSQTDGSFGVF
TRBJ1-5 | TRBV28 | CASRQGSDQPQHF
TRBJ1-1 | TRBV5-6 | CASSPLQGYDTEAFF
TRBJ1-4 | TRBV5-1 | CASSATGINEKLFF
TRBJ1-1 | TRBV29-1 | CSVVIGVNTEAFF
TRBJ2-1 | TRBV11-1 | CASSPREGNRAYNEQFF
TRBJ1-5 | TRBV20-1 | CSAAVVNQPQHF
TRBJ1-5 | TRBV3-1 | CASSPGHPIYSNQPQHF
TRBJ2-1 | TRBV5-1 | CASGEIYQRLGYNEQFF
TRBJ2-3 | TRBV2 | CASSVRDRRYF
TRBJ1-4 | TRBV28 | CASSPDLREKLFF
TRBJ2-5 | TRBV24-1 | CATSDVDRAGKETQYF
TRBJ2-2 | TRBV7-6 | CASSRIPRGPNTGELFF
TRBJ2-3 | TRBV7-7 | CASSITGTSGDTQYF
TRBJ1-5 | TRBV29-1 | CSVVATGPNQPQHF
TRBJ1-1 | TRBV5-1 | CASSGQGLNTEAFF
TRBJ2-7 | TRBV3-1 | CASSQVLGTEQYF